This TCR beta chain was sequenced for a study of T cell repertoires in cytomegalovirus infection. Study details: Public TCR beta signatures marked donors with CMV infection and the matching HLA.

The CDR3 is 15 residues long. Trimming left V 1 base short and J 6 bases short, with 12 bases between. The V gene's germline CDR1 is MGHRA and CDR2 YSYEKL. This clonotype was seen a handful of times. As yet, its antigen is unknown. Findings and caveats of the study: Ex vivo, HLA-C-restricted CMV-specific TCR beta clonotypes prevailed over the rest of the response. Of the TCR beta families, the public ones yielded a cumulative frequency that identified carriers of CMV plus the relevant HLA.

Using its own MiXCR run on the reads, TCRdb lists one record per CDR3 protein. The sample records around 340,000 distinct CDR3 sequences, almost 30% being singletons. The chain recombines TRBV4-1 with TRBJ1-4; the D is unclear. This clonotype was sampled from a human donor in good health (CMV status not recorded). Some clones in this sample may be carry-over from other donors' samples. Sequencing was performed on cultured PBMCs, taken from culture after CMV antigen stimulation. The CDR3 nucleotides read TGCGCCAGCAGCCAAGTAAAACAGCCCGATGAAAAACTGTTTTTT. Translated, it gives CASSQVKQPDEKLFF.